This TCR beta chain was recovered during a study of T cells in Graves' hyperthyroidism and ophthalmopathy. Across the whole study: Upon initial diagnosis and before any treatment, peripheral blood was collected. General study points: The model's output predicted ophthalmopathy at a median of roughly 6 months prior to onset.

V lost 4 bases to trimming and J lost 4 bases, with 14 bases between them. This CDR3 has 14 amino acids. Germline CDR1 and CDR2: MNHEY and SMNVEV (reference sequence). In this sample, this clonotype turned up many times. Its target is not known. RNA transcripts yielded amplified TCR beta CDR3 regions. RT-PCR in the first round (using the HTBI primer set) targeted the TCR CDR3. TCRdb ran MiXCR on the multiplex PCR reads and lists one entry per CDR3 protein. Among about half a million distinct CDR3 sequences listed, 24% were seen once. The sequence came from a woman in her twenties or thirties with Graves' ophthalmopathy. The rearrangement joins TRBV27 to TRBJ2-7; the D gene could be TRBD1 or TRBD2 (5 bases each). The material sequenced was blood. CDR3 DNA: TGTGCCAGCAGTTCCCTCGGGACCGGGTACGAGCAGTACTTC. It yields the protein CASSSLGTGYEQYF.